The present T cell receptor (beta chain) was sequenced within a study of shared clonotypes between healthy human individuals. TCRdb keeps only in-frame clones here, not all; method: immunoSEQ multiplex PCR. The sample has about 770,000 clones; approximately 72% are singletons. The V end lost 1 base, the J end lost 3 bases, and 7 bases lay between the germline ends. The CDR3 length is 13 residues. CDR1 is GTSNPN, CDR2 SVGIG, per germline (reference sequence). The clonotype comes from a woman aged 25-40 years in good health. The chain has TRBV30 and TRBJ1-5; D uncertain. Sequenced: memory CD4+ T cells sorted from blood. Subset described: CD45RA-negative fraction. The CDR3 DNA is TGTGCCTGGAGTGGGCAAACCAATCAGCCCCAGCATTTT. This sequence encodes CAWSGQTNQPQHF.